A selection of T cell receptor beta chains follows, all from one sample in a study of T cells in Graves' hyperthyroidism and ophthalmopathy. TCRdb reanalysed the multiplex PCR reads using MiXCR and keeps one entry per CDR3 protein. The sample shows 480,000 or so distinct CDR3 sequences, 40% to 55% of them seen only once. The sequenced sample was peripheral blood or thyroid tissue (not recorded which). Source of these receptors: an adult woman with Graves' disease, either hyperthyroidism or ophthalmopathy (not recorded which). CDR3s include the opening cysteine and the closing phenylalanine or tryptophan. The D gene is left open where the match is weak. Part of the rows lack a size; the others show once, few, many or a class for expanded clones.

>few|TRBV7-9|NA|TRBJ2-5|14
TGTGCCAGCAGTGGGGTAGGGTTCTATCAGCCCCAGTACTTC
CASSGVGFYQPQYF
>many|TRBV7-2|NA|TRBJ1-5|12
TGTGCCAGCAGCTCTACCCATCAGCCCCAGCATTTT
CASSSTHQPQHF
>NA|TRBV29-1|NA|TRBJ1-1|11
TGCAGCGCCGGCCGGGGAACTGAAGCTTTCTTT
CSAGRGTEAFF
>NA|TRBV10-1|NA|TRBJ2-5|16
TGCGCCAGCAGTGAGTCAAAGGCGTCAGGCCAAGAGACCCAGTACTTC
CASSESKASGQETQYF
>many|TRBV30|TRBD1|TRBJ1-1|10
TGTGCCGCGGACAGGATGAAAGCTTTCTTT
CAADRMKAFF
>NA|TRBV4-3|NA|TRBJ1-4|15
TGCGCCAGCAGCCAAGACAGGGCGGTTAATGAAAAACTGTTTTTT
CASSQDRAVNEKLFF
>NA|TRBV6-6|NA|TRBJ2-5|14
TGTGCCAGTAGGACGCAAACCTTACAAGAGACCCAGTACTTC
CASRTQTLQETQYF
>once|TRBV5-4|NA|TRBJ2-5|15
TGTGCCAGCAGCTTCCGGGGACAACTCCAAGAGACCCAGTACTTC
CASSFRGQLQETQYF
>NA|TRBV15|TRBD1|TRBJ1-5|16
TGTGCCACCAGCAGTCTCTTGGGAGGGGGCTATCAGCCCCAGCATTTT
CATSSLLGGGYQPQHF
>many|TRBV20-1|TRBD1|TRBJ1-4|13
TGCAGTGCTATGGGCAGGGGGCAGGAAAAACTGTTTTTT
CSAMGRGQEKLFF
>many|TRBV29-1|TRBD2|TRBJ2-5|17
TGCAGCGCGACTCACACGGGGGCTAGCGGGAGGAGGGAGACCCAGTACTTC
CSATHTGASGRRETQYF
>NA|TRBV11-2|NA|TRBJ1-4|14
TGTGCCAGCAGCTTTCAGCACGCTAATGAAAAACTGTTTTTT
CASSFQHANEKLFF
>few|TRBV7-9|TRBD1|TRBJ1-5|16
TGTGCCAGCAGTTCCCTGCCGGGACAGCCCAATCAGCCCCAGCATTTT
CASSSLPGQPNQPQHF
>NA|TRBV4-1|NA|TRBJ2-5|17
TGCGCCAGCAGCCAAGCCCGCGGACAGAGATTCCAAGAGACCCAGTACTTC
CASSQARGQRFQETQYF
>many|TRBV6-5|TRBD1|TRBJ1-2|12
TGTGCCAGCAGACCTGGACAGGGAGGCTACACCTTC
CASRPGQGGYTF
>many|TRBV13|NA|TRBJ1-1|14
TGTGCCAGCAGCTTAGCCACTATGAACACTGAAGCTTTCTTT
CASSLATMNTEAFF
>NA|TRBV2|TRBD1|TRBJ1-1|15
TGTGCCAGCAGTGGACCCGGGACAGGCAACACTGAAGCTTTCTTT
CASSGPGTGNTEAFF
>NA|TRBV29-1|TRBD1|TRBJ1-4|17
TGCAGCGTTGCCAACGCCCTAGGGACAGGGAGGAATGAAAAACTGTTTTTT
CSVANALGTGRNEKLFF
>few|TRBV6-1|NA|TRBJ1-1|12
TGTGCCAGCAGTGAAGCGGTGGCGGAAGCTTTCTTT
CASSEAVAEAFF
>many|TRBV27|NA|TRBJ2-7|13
TGTGCCAGCAGTCCCACCCTTGCCTACGAGCAGTACTTC
CASSPTLAYEQYF
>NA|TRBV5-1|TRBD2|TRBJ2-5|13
TGCGCCAGCGGGGGGGGGTCGCAAGAGACCCAGTACTTC
CASGGGSQETQYF
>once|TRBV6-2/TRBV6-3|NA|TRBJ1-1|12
TGTGCCAGCAGGGCCGGGGCCGCAAAAGCTTTCTTT
CASRAGAAKAFF
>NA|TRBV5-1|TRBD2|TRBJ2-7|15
TGCGCCAGCAGCCTAGGGACTAGCGGGGTGAGTGAGCAGTACTTC
CASSLGTSGVSEQYF
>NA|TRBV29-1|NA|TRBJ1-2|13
TGCAGCGCTGAGCCTACAGCTAACTATGGCTACACCTTC
CSAEPTANYGYTF
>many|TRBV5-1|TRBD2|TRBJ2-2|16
TGCGCCAGCAGCTCTCCTTCTAGCGGGAGTACCGGGGAGCTGTTTTTT
CASSSPSSGSTGELFF
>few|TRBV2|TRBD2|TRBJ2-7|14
TGTGCCACAAGGGGGCTAGCGGGATTTTACGAGCAGTACTTC
CATRGLAGFYEQYF
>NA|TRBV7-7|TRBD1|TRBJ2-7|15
TGTGCTAGCAGCAACCTCCGGGACAGGAACTACGAGCAGTACTTC
CASSNLRDRNYEQYF
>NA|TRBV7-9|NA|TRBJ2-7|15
TGTGCCAGCACCCCCAGCCCCACGGGTGTTTATGAGCAGTACTTC
CASTPSPTGVYEQYF
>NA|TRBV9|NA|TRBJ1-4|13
TGTGCCAGCAGCGTAGAAAATAGGGGTGAACTGTTTTTT
CASSVENRGELFF
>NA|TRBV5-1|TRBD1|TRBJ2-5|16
TGCGCCAGCAGCTCCGGACAGGGGGCCTTACAAGAGACCCAGTACTTC
CASSSGQGALQETQYF
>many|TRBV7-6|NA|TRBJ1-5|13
TGTGCCAGCATTGGAACAGACAATCAGCCCCAGCATTTT
CASIGTDNQPQHF
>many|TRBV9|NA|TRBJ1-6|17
TGTGCCAGCAGCACGCCGGGATCGAGCTCCTATAATTCACCCCTCCACTTT
CASSTPGSSSYNSPLHF
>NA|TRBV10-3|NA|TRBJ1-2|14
TGTGCCATCAGTGAGTCAGAATCGGACTATGGCTACACCTTC
CAISESESDYGYTF
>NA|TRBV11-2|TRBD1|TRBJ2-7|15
TGTGCCAGCAGCTTATCCGACAGGGGATCCTACGAGCAGTACTTC
CASSLSDRGSYEQYF
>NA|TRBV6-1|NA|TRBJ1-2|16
TGTGCCAGCAAAGAGAACGGACCAAGTTCTAACTATGGCTACACCTTC
CASKENGPSSNYGYTF
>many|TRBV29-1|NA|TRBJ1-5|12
TGCAGCGCAGTGACGGGTTTCGAGCCCCAGCATTTT
CSAVTGFEPQHF
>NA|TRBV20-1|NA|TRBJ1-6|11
TGCAGTGCTAGACAGAATTCACCCCTCCACTTT
CSARQNSPLHF
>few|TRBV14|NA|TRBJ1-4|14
TGTGCCAGCAGCCCAGTGAAGGGTGAGAGAAAACTGTTTTTT
CASSPVKGERKLFF
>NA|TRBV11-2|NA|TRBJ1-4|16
TGTGCCAGCAGACCCGACTCCAGGGATAATAATGAAAAACTGTTTTTT
CASRPDSRDNNEKLFF
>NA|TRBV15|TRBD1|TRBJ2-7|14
TGTGCCACCAGCAGCCGGACAGGAGAGTACGAGCAGTACTTC
CATSSRTGEYEQYF
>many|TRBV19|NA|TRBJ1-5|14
TGTGCCAGTAGTTGGCAGGCCGGCAATCAGCCCCAGCATTTT
CASSWQAGNQPQHF
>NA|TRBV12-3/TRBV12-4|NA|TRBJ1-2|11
TGTGCCAGCAGGAGGGGTAGTGGCTACACCTTC
CASRRGSGYTF
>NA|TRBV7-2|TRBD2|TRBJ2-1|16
TGTGCCAGCAGCTTAACATCCAGCGGGAGGAAAAGTGAGCAGTTCTTC
CASSLTSSGRKSEQFF
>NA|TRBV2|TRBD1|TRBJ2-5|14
TGTGCCAGCATTTTCCGACAGGGCTACGGGACCCAGTACTTC
CASIFRQGYGTQYF
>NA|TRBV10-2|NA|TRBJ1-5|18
TGTGCCAGCAGCCTGGGGGGGCGGCCGGGGGGCCAACGTCAGCCCCAGCATTTT
CASSLGGRPGGQRQPQHF
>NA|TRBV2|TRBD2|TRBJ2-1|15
TGTGCCAGCAGTCGTCCCGGGACTAGAATTGGTGAGCAGTTCTTC
CASSRPGTRIGEQFF
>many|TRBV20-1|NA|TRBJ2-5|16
TGCAGTGCTAGAGCCGGCGGGCGGATGATTCAAGAGACCCAGTACTTC
CSARAGGRMIQETQYF
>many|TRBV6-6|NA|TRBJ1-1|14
TGTGCCAGCAGTTACTCACAGGTGGCGGGTGAAGCTTTCTTT
CASSYSQVAGEAFF
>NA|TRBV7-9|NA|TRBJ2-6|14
TGTGCCAGCAGGACGGTAGCTGGGGCCAACGTCCTGACTTTC
CASRTVAGANVLTF
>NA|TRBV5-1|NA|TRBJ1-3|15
TGCGCCAGCAGCACGGGCTCCGGAGGCGGAAACACCATATATTTT
CASSTGSGGGNTIYF
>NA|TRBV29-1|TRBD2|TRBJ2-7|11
TGCAGCTCTAGCGGCCCCTACGAGCAGTACTTC
CSSSGPYEQYF
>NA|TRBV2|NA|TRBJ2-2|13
TGTGCCAGCAGAGGGACTGAGGGCGGGGAGCTGTTTTTT
CASRGTEGGELFF
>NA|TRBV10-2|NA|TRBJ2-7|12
TGCGCCAGCAGCCCGGGCGTGCGGGAGCAGTACTTC
CASSPGVREQYF
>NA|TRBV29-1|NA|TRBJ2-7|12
TGCAGCGTGAGGGGGGGTTCCCACGAGCAGTACTTC
CSVRGGSHEQYF
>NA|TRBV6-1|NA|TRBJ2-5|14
TGTGCCAGCACGAGACAGGTCTATCTTGAGACCCAGTACTTC
CASTRQVYLETQYF
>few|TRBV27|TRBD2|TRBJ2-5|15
TGTGCCAGCAGTCCGAGTACGCTAGCGGGGGAGACCCAGTACTTC
CASSPSTLAGETQYF
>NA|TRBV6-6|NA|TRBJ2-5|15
TGTGCCAGCAGCCGACCCCGGGGCCTCCGGGAGACCCAGTACTTC
CASSRPRGLRETQYF
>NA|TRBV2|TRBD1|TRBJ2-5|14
TGTGCCAGCAGTGCCGGGACAGGACGGGAGACCCAGTACTTC
CASSAGTGRETQYF